This T cell receptor (beta chain) was profiled in a study of vaccination and CD4 T cells after COVID-19. Study-level results: Relatively small numbers of convalescent patients were studied, with no early post-infection timepoints included. Reactive clone data from convalescent patients indicated a median of roughly 90% appearing only post-vaccination. Median SARS-CoV-2-reactive clonotype numbers rose nonsignificantly, roughly 21 to 38.

Germline-derived CDR1 and CDR2 are MGHRA and YSYEKL. Trimming pared 5 bases from V and 7 bases from J, leaving 29 bases between. The CDR3 extends over 18 amino acids. Details on this clonotype: Its matching antigen is unknown.

TCRdb fed the PCR reads into MiXCR, producing one record per CDR3 protein. The table lists around 15,000 distinct CDR3 sequences, less than 75% of them singletons. The input for sequencing was CD4+ T cells from blood, taken after SARS-CoV-2 vaccination. The source is a human donor who had recovered from COVID-19. The chain has TRBV4-1 and TRBJ1-1; a possible D gene is TRBD1 (6 bases). This CDR3 reads CASSSGSRRPGTLYEAFF. The CDR3, as DNA: TGCGCCAGCAGCTCAGGTTCCCGCCGGCCAGGGACACTGTATGAAGCTTTCTTT.